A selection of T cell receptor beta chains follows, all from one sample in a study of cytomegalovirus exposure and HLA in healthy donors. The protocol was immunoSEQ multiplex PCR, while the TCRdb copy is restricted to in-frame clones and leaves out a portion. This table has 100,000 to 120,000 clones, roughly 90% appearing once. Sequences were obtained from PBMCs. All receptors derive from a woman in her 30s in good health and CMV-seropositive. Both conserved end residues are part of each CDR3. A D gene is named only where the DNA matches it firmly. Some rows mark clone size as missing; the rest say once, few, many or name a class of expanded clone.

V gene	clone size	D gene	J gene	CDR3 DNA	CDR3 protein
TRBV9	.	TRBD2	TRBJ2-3	TGTGCCAGCAGCGTAGGGACTAGCGGGGGGACAGATACGCAGTATTTT	CASSVGTSGGTDTQYF
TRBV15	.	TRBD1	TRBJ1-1	TGTGCCACCAGCAGGGGGAGGGGACAGGGGAAGGGAAACACTGAAGCTTTCTTT	CATSRGRGQGKGNTEAFF
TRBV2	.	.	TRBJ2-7	TGTGCCAGCAGATGGACAGAGGGGAAGTACGAGCAGTACTTC	CASRWTEGKYEQYF
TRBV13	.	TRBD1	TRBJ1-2	TGTGCCAGCAGCTTACCCGGACAGGGGGTAATAGATGGCTACACCTTC	CASSLPGQGVIDGYTF
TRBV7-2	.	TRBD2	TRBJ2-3	TGTGCCAGCAGCTTCACGACTAGCGGGGGCATAGATACGCAGTATTTT	CASSFTTSGGIDTQYF
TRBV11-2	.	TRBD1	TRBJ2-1	TGTGCCAGCAGCCTATCTGAAACCGGGACAGGGTCCAATGAGCAGTTCTTC	CASSLSETGTGSNEQFF
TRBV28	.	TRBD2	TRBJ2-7	TGTGCCAGCAGTTGGGGGGGCGAGCAGTACTTC	CASSWGGEQYF
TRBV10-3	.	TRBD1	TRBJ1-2	TGTGCCATCAGTGAGGACAGGGGTGGCTACACCTTC	CAISEDRGGYTF
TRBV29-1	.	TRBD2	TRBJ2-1	TGCAGCGTTGAACTAGCGGTTAATGAGCAGTTCTTC	CSVELAVNEQFF
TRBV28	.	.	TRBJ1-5	TGTGCCAGCAGTTTAGGGGCTGGAGGGAATAGCAATCAGCCCCAGCATTTT	CASSLGAGGNSNQPQHF
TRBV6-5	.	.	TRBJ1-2	TGTGCCAGCATGACAAGCTATGGCTACACCTTC	CASMTSYGYTF
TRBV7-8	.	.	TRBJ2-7	TGTGCCAGCAGCTTTCAGGGTACCACCTACGAGCAGTACTTC	CASSFQGTTYEQYF
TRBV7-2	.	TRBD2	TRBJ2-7	TGTGCCAGCAGCTTAGAGAGACTAGCAGCCTACGAGCAGTACTTC	CASSLERLAAYEQYF
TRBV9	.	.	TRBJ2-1	TGTGCCAGCAGCGTGGGGGCAGGGGTCCCCGATGAGCAGTTCTTC	CASSVGAGVPDEQFF
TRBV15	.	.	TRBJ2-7	TGTGCCACCAGCAGAGAAAATCGCGAGCAGTACTTC	CATSRENREQYF
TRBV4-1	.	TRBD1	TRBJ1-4	TGCGCCAGCAGCCGGCAGAGGGGACAGACTAATGAAAAACTGTTTTTT	CASSRQRGQTNEKLFF
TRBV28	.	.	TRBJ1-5	TGTGCCAGCAGCCCTTGGATGAGGGTAGGGAATCAGCCCCAGCATTTT	CASSPWMRVGNQPQHF
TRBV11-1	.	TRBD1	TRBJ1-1	TGTGCCAGCAGCCATGACAGGGGGACTGAAGCTTTCTTT	CASSHDRGTEAFF
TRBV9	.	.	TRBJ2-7	TGTGCCAGCAGCGTAGCTACTAATTCCTACGAGCAGTACTTC	CASSVATNSYEQYF
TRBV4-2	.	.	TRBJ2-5	TGTGCCAGCAGCCAAGATCTCACTCAAGAGACCCAGTACTTC	CASSQDLTQETQYF
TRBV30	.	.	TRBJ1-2	TGTGCCTGGAGTGTTGGGCCATACTATGGCTACACCTTC	CAWSVGPYYGYTF
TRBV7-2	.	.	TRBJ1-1	TGTGCCAGCAGCTTAGTCAGGGAGGGCGCTGAAGCTTTCTTT	CASSLVREGAEAFF
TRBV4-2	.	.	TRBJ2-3	TGTGCCAGCAGCCAAGACAGGGCTAGTCGCACAGATACGCAGTATTTT	CASSQDRASRTDTQYF
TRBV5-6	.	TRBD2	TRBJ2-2	TGTGCCAGCTTGGAGACTGGGACTAGCAGCAACACCGGGGAGCTGTTTTTT	CASLETGTSSNTGELFF
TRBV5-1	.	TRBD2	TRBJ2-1	TGCGCCAGCAGCTTGGCTCCAGCGGGGGATTGGAATGAGCAGTTCTTC	CASSLAPAGDWNEQFF
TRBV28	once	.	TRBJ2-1	TGTGCCAGCAGTTCCTGGACAGACTACAATGAGCAGTTCTTC	CASSSWTDYNEQFF
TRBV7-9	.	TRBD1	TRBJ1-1	TGTGCCAGCAGCTCGACAGGGTGGACTGAAGCTTTCTTT	CASSSTGWTEAFF
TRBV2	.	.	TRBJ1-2	TGTGCCATATCAGATGGCTACACCTTC	CAISDGYTF
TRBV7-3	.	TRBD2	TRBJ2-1	TGTGCCAGCAGCTCTTCAGGACTAGCGGGTAATGAGCAGTTCTTC	CASSSSGLAGNEQFF
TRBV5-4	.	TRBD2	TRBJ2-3	TGTGCCAGCAGCAGTACACCGGGACTAGCACAAAGCCACACAGATACGCAGTATTTT	CASSSTPGLAQSHTDTQYF
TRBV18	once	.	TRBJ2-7	TGTGCCAGCTCACCGCAAACGGCCCGAGGATCAGAGCAGTACTTC	CASSPQTARGSEQYF
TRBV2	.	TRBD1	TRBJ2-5	TGTGCCAGCAGGTACAGGGGGCTGCGGGAGACCCAGTACTTC	CASRYRGLRETQYF
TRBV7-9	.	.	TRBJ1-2	TGTGCCAGCAGCCTAACGGACAGTTACTATGGCTACACCTTC	CASSLTDSYYGYTF
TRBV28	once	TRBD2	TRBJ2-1	TGTGCCAGCAGGCCTCGACTAGCCGTAGCAAATGAGCAGTTCTTC	CASRPRLAVANEQFF
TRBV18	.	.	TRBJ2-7	TGTGCCAGCTCCCCCAGCCAGGGCTCCTACGAGCAGTACTTC	CASSPSQGSYEQYF
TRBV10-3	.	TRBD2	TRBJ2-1	TGTGCCATCCGATCAGCGGGAGAAGGGAACAATGAGCAGTTCTTC	CAIRSAGEGNNEQFF